Reported below is one T cell receptor beta chain. Its antigen is still unknown. The sample originates from a study of T cell responses to AZD1222 COVID-19 vaccine. TCRdb keeps only in-frame clones here, not all; method: immunoSEQ multiplex PCR. The sample lists approximately 190,000 clones, 87% seen once, with 2.5% to 3% in the top ten. Broader study findings: Females made up more of the donors, who were largely white British, and clonal diversity may have come out too low. Spike-specific TCR breadth and depth went up after people got two AZD1222 doses. Per reports, nearly half of all spike-specific TCRs target regions that are unmutated in variants. Vaccine-associated CD4 TCRs ranged over spike, dominating at 160-218 and 743-854.

The sequencing here drew on peripheral blood, taken on day 0 of MenACWY control vaccination. The TCR was taken from an adult in good health.

CDR3 in amino acids: CASSLVPGTFSETQYF. The CDR3 bases are TGTGCCAGCAGCTTGGTACCCGGGACATTTTCCGAGACCCAGTACTTC. This sequence joins TRBV7-9 and TRBJ2-5, with a weak D call TRBD1 (6 bases). This CDR3 is built from 16 residues. CDR1 is SEHNR, CDR2 FQNEAQ, per germline (reference sequence). Between the trimmed V and J ends, which lost 3 bases and 5 bases, there was a span of 19 bases. Variable domain in full (rest from reference TRBV7-9 and TRBJ2-5): DTGVSQNPRHKITKRGQNVTFRCDPISEHNRLYWYRQTLGQGPEFLTYFQNEAQLEKSRLLSDRFSAERPKGSFSTLEIQRTEQGDSAMYLCASSLVPGTFSETQYFGPGTRLLVL.